This TCR beta chain derives from a study of Graves' ophthalmopathy and Graves' hyperthyroidism. On this clonotype itself: Its antigen is unidentified. The germline gene is not matched at one end of the junction; a read error may be the cause.

Study observations and caveats: Built on 13 signatures, a model told ophthalmopathy apart from stable hyperthyroidism with approximately 88% sensitivity and 81.08% specificity. With more than 60% sensitivity and 72.22% specificity, the model predicted ophthalmopathy progression.

Beta-chain TCR CDR3 regions were amplified from RNA transcripts. HTBI primers primed a first-round RT-PCR, and a second-round multiplex PCR followed. One entry per CDR3 protein results from TCRdb running MiXCR on the multiplex PCR reads. The sample includes almost 750,000 distinct CDR3 sequences, approximately 40% of them seen just once. Germline lookup yields CDR1 MGHDK and CDR2 SYGVNS. The CDR3 runs to 15 residues. With a duration under 3 months, ophthalmopathy in the donors showed moderate-to-severe activity, CAS ≥3 and NOSPECS ≥4. This receptor was identified in an adult man with Graves' ophthalmopathy. The sequenced sample was peripheral blood. This chain links TRBV25-1 with TRBJ1-1, with 7 bases that match TRBD1. CDR3 coding DNA: TGTGCCAGCAGTGACTACAGGGGAGCGGACACTGAAGCTTCCTTT. Protein: CASSDYRGADTEASF. The variable domain in full, with the rest retrieved from reference TRBV25-1 and TRBJ1-1, is EADIYQTPRYLVIGTGKKITLECSQTMGHDKMYWYQQDPGMELHLIHYSYGVNSTEKGDLSSESTVSRIRTEHFPLTLESARPSHTSQYLCASSDYRGADTEASFGQGTRLTVV.